This passage covers 19 T cell receptor beta chains from one sample sequenced in a study of breast tumors, draining lymph nodes, adjacent tissues (dated by TCRdb to about 2016). The library was generated by multiplex PCR. Instrument used: Illumina HiSeq 2000. TCRdb cleaned the public reads at Q25 with fastp, built clones with MiXCR and kept in-frame beta chains. CDR3 protein duplicates are merged, each entry listing the most common genes and DNA. The sample records 150,000 to 250,000 distinct CDR3 sequences, approximately 30% of which are singletons. The top ten hold 4% to 4.5% of the sample. Lymph node samples were obtained from the axillary draining lymph nodes of breast cancer patients. Material: axillary lymph node tissue. The receptor set was obtained from a female donor with breast cancer. Some clones in this sample may be carry-over from other donors' samples.

This clonotype was observed at least ten times. The chain is built from TRBV6-1 and TRBJ2-2; possible D gene TRBD2, 7 bases. The CDR3 is 16 amino acids. V shed 3 bases and J shed 5 bases, with 16 bases lying between them. Per the germline V gene, CDR1 is MNHNS and CDR2 is SASEGT. The CDR3 loop is CASSERSQGGTGELFF. The DNA of the CDR3 is TGTGCCAGCAGTGAGAGATCACAGGGAGGGACCGGGGAGCTGTTTTTT.

This clonotype appeared many times. This chain links TRBV2 with TRBJ1-2, with a weak D call TRBD1 (5 bases). The V gene lost 6 bases and the J gene lost 4 bases, with 15 bases spanning the gap. This CDR3 contains 14 residues. CDR1 SNHLY and CDR2 FYNNEI come from the germline V gene. Here the CDR3 DNA reads TGTGCCAGCAGAGCAGGGAATTTCGGCTATGGCTACACCTTC. Protein: CASRAGNFGYGYTF.

This clonotype was seen repeatedly, ten times or more. The rearrangement joins TRBV7-2 to TRBJ2-7, with TRBD1 matching over 11 bases. CDR3 length equals 15 residues. Trimming removed 4 bases from V and 7 bases from J; junction bases left unmatched: 9. CDR1 SGHTA and CDR2 FQGNSA come from the germline V gene. CDR3 DNA sequence: TGTGCCAGCAGCTCATGGACAGGGGGCCGGTGGGAGCAGTACTTC. Protein: CASSSWTGGRWEQYF.

Notes on this clonotype: The junction departs from the called germline gene at one end, perhaps through a read error. The genes are TRBV7-9 and TRBJ2-5, with a weak D call TRBD2 (7 bases). Germline V lookup: CDR1 SEHNR, CDR2 FQNEAQ (reference sequence). There are 12 residues in the CDR3. The CDR3 DNA reads as TGTGCCAGCAGCCAGGGGCGGGAGACCCAACACTTC. This codes for CASSQGRETQHF. Drawing the rest from reference TRBV7-9 and TRBJ2-5, the complete variable domain is DTGVSQNPRHKITKRGQNVTFRCDPISEHNRLYWYRQTLGQGPEFLTYFQNEAQLEKSRLLSDRFSAERPKGSFSTLEIQRTEQGDSAMYLCASSQGRETQHFGPGTRLLVL.

This clonotype was seen ten or more times. The rearrangement joins TRBV5-6 to TRBJ2-7, with 8 nucleotides matching TRBD1. V lost 6 bases, J lost 4 bases, and 6 bases stayed unmatched. This CDR3 region has 13 residues. In germline, CDR1 is SGHDT, CDR2 YYEEEE. The DNA of the CDR3 is TGTGCCAGCAAAAGGACAGGGCCGTACGAGCAGTACTTC. It encodes CASKRTGPYEQYF.

This clonotype turned up a few times. The V and J genes are TRBV7-9 and TRBJ1-1; D not resolved. Germline V gene data show CDR1 as SEHNR and CDR2 as FQNEAQ (reference sequence). This CDR3 has 11 amino acids. With 8 bases removed from V and 5 bases from J, the gap between germline ends came to 9 bases. CDR3 sequence (DNA): TGTGCCAGCGGTCCGACGACTGAAGCTTTCTTT. It translates to CASGPTTEAFF.

The table lists this clonotype with many counts. V usage is TRBV20-1 and J usage is TRBJ1-2; weak D call: TRBD1 (5 bases). V gave up 3 bases and J gave up 3 bases, with 8 bases separating them. CDR3 size: 12 residues. Per the germline V gene, CDR1 is DFQATT and CDR2 is SNEGSKA (reference sequence). CDR3 region: CSASPQDYGYTF. DNA for the CDR3: TGCAGTGCTAGCCCACAGGACTATGGCTACACCTTC.

This clonotype was seen at least ten times. In nucleotides, the CDR3 is TGTGCCAGCAGCAGTAATAATTCACCCCTCCACTTT. Translating gives CASSSNNSPLHF. The chain has TRBV12-3 or TRBV12-4 and TRBJ1-6; D remains ambiguous. The V and J ends lost 6 bases and 5 bases respectively, with 5 bases between them. CDR3 size: 12 residues.

The CDR3 sequence is CAWSVLIGPGNTIYF. Here the CDR3 DNA reads TGTGCCTGGAGTGTACTAATAGGGCCTGGAAACACCATATATTTT. This chain uses TRBV30 with TRBJ1-3; no firm D call. Germline V gene sequence: CDR1 GTSNPN, CDR2 SVGIG (reference sequence). The CDR3 consists of 15 residues. V shed 0 bases and J shed 2 bases, with 11 bases lying between them.

V is TRBV3-1 and J is TRBJ1-1, with unresolved D. Germline CDR1 LGHDT, CDR2 YNNKEL (reference sequence). This CDR3 contains 12 residues. The germline V and J ends were trimmed by 2 bases and 4 bases, with 5 bases remaining between them. The CDR3 region has the DNA TGTGCCAGCAGCCAAAACCCCACTGAAGCTTTCTTT. It yields the protein CASSQNPTEAFF.

This clonotype was detected many times. The chain recombines TRBV12-3 or TRBV12-4 with TRBJ2-1, with TRBD2 matching 9 bases. This CDR3 contains 12 residues. V dropped 5 bases and J dropped 12; count of bases not matched to a gene: 5. CDR3 residues: CASSNALAGQFF. The CDR3 DNA reads TGTGCCAGCAGTAACGCACTAGCGGGGCAGTTCTTC.

This clonotype was seen repeatedly, ten times or more. The genes are TRBV12-3 or TRBV12-4 and TRBJ2-2; D remains unclear. Trimming removed 2 bases from V and 7 bases from J, with 5 bases in between. The CDR3 is made up of 12 amino acids. The CDR3 loop is CASSLSGGELFF. The CDR3 region has the DNA TGTGCCAGCAGTTTATCTGGCGGGGAGCTGTTTTTT.

The CDR3 region is CASSLRTSFEQYF. CDR3 nucleotide sequence: TGTGCCAGCAGTCTCCGAACTAGCTTCGAGCAGTACTTC. The genes are TRBV6-2 or TRBV6-3 and TRBJ2-7; TRBD2 might be the D (6 bases). The CDR3 is 13 amino acids. CDR1 and CDR2 from the germline V gene are MNHEY and SVGEGT. The V end lost 5 bases, the J end lost 6 bases, and 14 bases lay between the germline ends.

This clonotype occurred many times. V gene TRBV2 combines with J gene TRBJ1-6; the D gene is possibly TRBD1 (6 bases). Trimming stripped 6 bases from V and 10 bases from J, with 19 bases between. The germline CDR1 and CDR2 sequences are SNHLY and FYNNEI. CDR3 length: 15 amino acids. The CDR3 protein is CASRVQGGVGSPLHF. The CDR3 bases are TGTGCCAGCAGAGTACAGGGTGGGGTGGGATCACCCCTCCACTTT. Full variable domain (remainder filled in from reference TRBV2 and TRBJ1-6): EPEVTQTPSHQVTQMGQEVILRCVPISNHLYFYWYRQILGQKVEFLVSFYNNEISEKSEIFDDQFSVERPDGSNFTLKIRSTKLEDSAMYFCASRVQGGVGSPLHFGNGTRLTVT.

J is TRBJ2-7 and V is TRBV7-6; D may be TRBD1 or TRBD2 (6 bases each). The CDR3 has 15 amino acids. Per germline, CDR1 SGHVS and CDR2 FNYEAQ. Trimming shortened V by 2 bases and J by 5 bases, and 16 bases separated the two germline ends. DNA of the CDR3: TGTGCCAGCAGCTTATTTGACGGGGGCATTAACGAGCAGTACTTC. This gives the protein CASSLFDGGINEQYF.

A note on this clonotype: It may be a read error: a sequence one base away is much more abundant. V and J are TRBV11-2 and TRBJ1-2, with TRBD1 matching over 11 bases. Germline V lookup: CDR1 SGHAT, CDR2 FQNNGV. V lost 4 bases, J lost 4 bases, and 8 bases stayed unmatched. This CDR3 region has 16 residues. CDR3 sequence reads: CASSSAPGQGGYGYTF. For the CDR3, the DNA is TGTGCCAGCAGCTCAGCCCCGGGACAGGGGGGCTATGGCTACACCTTC.

The chain carries TRBV20-1 and TRBJ1-1, with D possibly being TRBD1 (5 bases). The CDR3 is 11 residues long. V was trimmed by 5 bases and J by 8 bases, leaving 12 bases between them. The germline gives CDR1 DFQATT, CDR2 SNEGSKA (reference sequence). The CDR3 DNA reads TGCAGTGCTCATAAACAGGAAGAAGCTTTCTTT. Encoded protein: CSAHKQEEAFF.

V gene TRBV10-1 combines with J gene TRBJ2-1, with 7 bases identical to TRBD2. Germline lookup yields CDR1 WNHNN and CDR2 SYGVQD (reference sequence). V shed 4 bases and J 5 bases; nucleotides not matched to a gene: 8. CDR3 length: 15 residues. Here the CDR3 DNA reads TGCGCCAGCAGTGGGCAAACCGGGACTAACAATGAGCAGTTCTTC. The encoded protein is CASSGQTGTNNEQFF.

The chain is built from TRBV20-1 and TRBJ2-2; no reliable D call. V was clipped by 6 bases and J by 7 bases, with 6 bases between them. This CDR3 is built from 10 residues. The germline V gene has CDR1 DFQATT and CDR2 SNEGSKA (reference sequence). The DNA of the CDR3 is TGCAGTGCCCTCAGCGGGGAGCTGTTTTTT. Protein: CSALSGELFF.